This T cell receptor beta chain originates from a study of T-cell reconstitution after alpha-beta-depleted transplantation in children. Study results and caveats: Hyperexpanded clones declined; after one year, newly produced T cells mostly supplied diversity. As was reported, about two months after transplant, alpha-beta T cells came from several hundred expanded graft clones. Some patients owed their high day-60 TCRbeta diversity to surviving recipient T cells and thymic progenitors.

Molecular barcoding with unique molecular identifiers was used for the TCRbeta library. TCRdb re-analysed the PCR reads in MiXCR, keeping a single row per CDR3 protein. The sample holds 670,000 or so distinct CDR3 sequences; 10% to 15% are singletons and the top ten take about 0.79%. From germline, CDR1 is ENHRY and CDR2 SYGVKD. Between the trimmed V and J ends, which lost 2 bases and 3 bases, there was a span of 10 bases. This CDR3 spans 14 amino acids. This clonotype has ten or more counts. Its target is unknown. The specimen was PBMCs, collected before TCRalphabeta/CD19-depleted stem cell transplant. This chain links TRBV10-3 with TRBJ1-1, with D unresolved. This TCR came from a girl aged 2 to 9 with congenital amegakaryocytic thrombocytopenia, due to receive a stem cell transplant. This CDR3 is CAISEAPGDTEAFF. The CDR3 DNA reads as TGTGCCATCAGTGAGGCACCGGGAGACACTGAAGCTTTCTTT.